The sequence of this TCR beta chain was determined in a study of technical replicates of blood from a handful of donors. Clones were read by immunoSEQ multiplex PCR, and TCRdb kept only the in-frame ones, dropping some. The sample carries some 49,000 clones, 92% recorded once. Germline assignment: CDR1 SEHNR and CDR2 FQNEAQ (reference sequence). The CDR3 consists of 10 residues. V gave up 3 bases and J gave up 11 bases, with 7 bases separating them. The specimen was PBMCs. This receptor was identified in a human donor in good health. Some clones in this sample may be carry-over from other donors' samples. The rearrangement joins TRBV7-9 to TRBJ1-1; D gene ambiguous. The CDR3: CASSFERAFF. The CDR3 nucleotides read TGTGCCAGCAGCTTTGAGCGGGCTTTCTTT.